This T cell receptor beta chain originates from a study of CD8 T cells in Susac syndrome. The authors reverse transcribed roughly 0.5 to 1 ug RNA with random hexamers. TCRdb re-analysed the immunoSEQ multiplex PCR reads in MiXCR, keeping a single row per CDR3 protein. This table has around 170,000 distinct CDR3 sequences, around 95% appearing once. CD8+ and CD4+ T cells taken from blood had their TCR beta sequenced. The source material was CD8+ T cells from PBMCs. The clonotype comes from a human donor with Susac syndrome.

The CDR3 region has the DNA TGCAGTGCTAGAGCTGCGACAGGGGAATACGAGCAGTACTTC. This gives the protein CSARAATGEYEQYF. This chain joins TRBV20-1 and TRBJ2-7; 8 nucleotides match TRBD1. This CDR3 is 14 amino acids long. The V and J ends lost 1 base and 4 bases, in that order; junction bases with no gene match: 6. Germline CDR1 and CDR2: DFQATT and SNEGSKA (reference sequence).